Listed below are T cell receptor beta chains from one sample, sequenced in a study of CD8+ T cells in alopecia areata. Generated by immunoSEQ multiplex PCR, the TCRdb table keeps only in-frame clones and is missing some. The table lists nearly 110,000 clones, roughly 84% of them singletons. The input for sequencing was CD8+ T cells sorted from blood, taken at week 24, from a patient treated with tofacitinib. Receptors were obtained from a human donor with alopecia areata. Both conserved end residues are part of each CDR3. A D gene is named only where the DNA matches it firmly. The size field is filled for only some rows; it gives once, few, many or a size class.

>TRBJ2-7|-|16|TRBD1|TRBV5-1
CASSLGSGGKAYEQYF
TGCGCCAGCAGCTTGGGTTCAGGGGGAAAAGCCTACGAGCAGTACTTC
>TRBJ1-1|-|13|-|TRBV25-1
CASSEGGNTEAFF
TGTGCCAGCAGTGAAGGGGGGAACACTGAAGCTTTCTTT
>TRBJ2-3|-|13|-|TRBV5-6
CASSLSYGDTQYF
TGTGCCAGCAGCCTTTCCTACGGAGATACGCAGTATTTT
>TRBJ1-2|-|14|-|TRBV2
CASSSQRTLYGYTF
TGTGCCAGCAGCTCACAGAGAACACTCTATGGCTACACCTTC
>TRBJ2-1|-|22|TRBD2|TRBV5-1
CASSSPPHGGLIAGGKYNEQFF
TGCGCCAGCAGCTCCCCGCCTCATGGGGGCCTTATAGCGGGGGGCAAATACAATGAGCAGTTCTTC
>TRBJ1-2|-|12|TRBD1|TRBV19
CASQTGGLGYTF
TGTGCCAGCCAGACAGGGGGCCTCGGCTACACCTTC
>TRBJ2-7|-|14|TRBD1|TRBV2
CASIWTGGVYEQYF
TGTGCCAGTATCTGGACAGGGGGCGTCTACGAGCAGTACTTC
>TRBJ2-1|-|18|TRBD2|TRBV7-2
CASSRGKAGGPLSNEQFF
TGTGCCAGCAGCCGGGGTAAAGCGGGGGGCCCCCTGAGCAATGAGCAGTTCTTC
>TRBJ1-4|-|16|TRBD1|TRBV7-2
CASSAWGQDQNEKLFF
TGTGCCAGCAGCGCGTGGGGACAGGACCAAAATGAAAAACTGTTTTTT
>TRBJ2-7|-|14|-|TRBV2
CASRQDSFAYEQYF
TGTGCCAGCAGGCAGGACTCTTTTGCCTACGAGCAGTACTTC
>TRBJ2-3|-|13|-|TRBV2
CASPGAETDTQYF
TGTGCCAGCCCCGGGGCTGAAACGGATACGCAGTATTTT
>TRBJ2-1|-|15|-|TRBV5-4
CASSPRGHTYNEQFF
TGTGCCAGCAGTCCCAGAGGACACACCTACAATGAGCAGTTCTTC
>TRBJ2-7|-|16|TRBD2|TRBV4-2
CASSQETSGGSYEQYF
TGTGCCAGCAGCCAAGAAACTAGCGGGGGTTCCTACGAGCAGTACTTC
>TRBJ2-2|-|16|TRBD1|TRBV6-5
CASSYLRTGMNGELFF
TGTGCCAGCAGTTACTTACGGACAGGGATGAACGGGGAGCTGTTTTTT
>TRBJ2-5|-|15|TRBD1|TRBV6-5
CAGSYGTGGQETQYF
TGTGCCGGCAGTTACGGGACAGGGGGTCAAGAGACCCAGTACTTC
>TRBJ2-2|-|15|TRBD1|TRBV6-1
CASGRQGLNTGELFF
TGTGCCAGCGGTCGACAGGGATTAAACACCGGGGAGCTGTTTTTT
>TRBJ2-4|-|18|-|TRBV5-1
CASSLGKSGGPAQNIQYF
TGCGCCAGCAGCTTGGGCAAATCGGGGGGCCCGGCCCAAAACATTCAGTACTTC
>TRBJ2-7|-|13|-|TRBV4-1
CASSQTNSYEQYF
TGCGCCAGCAGCCAGACCAACTCCTACGAGCAGTACTTC
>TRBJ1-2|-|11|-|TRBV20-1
CSARAPYGYTF
TGCAGTGCTAGAGCGCCCTATGGCTACACCTTC
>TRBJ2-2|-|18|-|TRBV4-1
CASSQEGGAGRVTGELFF
TGCGCCAGCAGCCAAGAGGGGGGCGCAGGGAGGGTCACCGGGGAGCTGTTTTTT
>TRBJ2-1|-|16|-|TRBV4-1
CASSQDDLSSYNEQFF
TGCGCCAGCAGCCAAGATGACTTGAGCTCCTACAATGAGCAGTTCTTC
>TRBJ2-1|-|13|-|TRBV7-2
CASSLFSGNEQFF
TGTGCCAGCAGCTTATTTAGCGGCAATGAGCAGTTCTTC
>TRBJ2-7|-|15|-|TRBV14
CASSPRTQPGYEQYF
TGTGCCAGCAGCCCCCGTACCCAACCCGGCTACGAGCAGTACTTC
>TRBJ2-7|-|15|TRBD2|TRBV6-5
CASSSPDTGGYEQYF
TGTGCCAGCAGTTCCCCCGACACGGGAGGATACGAGCAGTACTTC
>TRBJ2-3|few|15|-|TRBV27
CASSWWAGGTDTQYF
TGTGCCAGCAGTTGGTGGGCTGGTGGCACAGATACGCAGTATTTT
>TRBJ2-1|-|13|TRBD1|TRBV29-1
CSPQGESYNEQFF
TGCAGCCCCCAGGGGGAATCCTACAATGAGCAGTTCTTC
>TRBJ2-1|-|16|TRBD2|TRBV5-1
CASSEGTGTSGGEWFF
TGCGCCAGCAGCGAGGGAACCGGGACTAGCGGGGGGGAATGGTTCTTC
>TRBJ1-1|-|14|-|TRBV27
CASSPIDRNTEAFF
TGTGCCAGCAGTCCTATCGACAGGAACACTGAAGCTTTCTTT
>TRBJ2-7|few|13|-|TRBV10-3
CAISEDRTREQYF
TGTGCCATCAGTGAAGACAGGACCAGAGAGCAGTACTTC
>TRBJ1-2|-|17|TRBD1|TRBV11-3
CASSSRTGLEANYGYTF
TGTGCCAGCAGCTCCCGGACAGGGTTGGAGGCTAACTATGGCTACACCTTC
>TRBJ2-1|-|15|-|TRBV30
CAWNPWAGADNEQFF
TGTGCCTGGAACCCCTGGGCGGGGGCCGACAATGAGCAGTTCTTC
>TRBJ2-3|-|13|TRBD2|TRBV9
CASSVSTSPTQYF
TGTGCCAGCAGCGTCTCGACTAGCCCCACGCAGTATTTT
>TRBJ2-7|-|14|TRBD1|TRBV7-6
CASSLAGTGFEQYF
TGTGCCAGCAGCTTAGCCGGGACAGGATTCGAGCAGTACTTC
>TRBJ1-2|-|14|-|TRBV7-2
CASSLETANYGYTF
TGTGCCAGCAGCTTAGAGACAGCTAACTATGGCTACACCTTC
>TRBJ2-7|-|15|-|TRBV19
CASSLNDGTSYEQYF
TGTGCCAGTAGTCTTAACGACGGTACCTCCTACGAGCAGTACTTC
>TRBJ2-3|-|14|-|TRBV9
CASSVEGTTDTQYF
TGTGCCAGCAGCGTAGAAGGAACCACAGATACGCAGTATTTT
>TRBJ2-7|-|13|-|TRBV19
CASSTGVYYEQYF
TGTGCCAGTAGTACAGGGGTGTACTACGAGCAGTACTTC
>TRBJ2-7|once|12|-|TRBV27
CASKTVGREQYF
TGTGCCAGTAAAACAGTGGGACGCGAGCAGTACTTC
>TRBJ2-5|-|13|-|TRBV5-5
CASSPTPQETQYF
TGTGCCAGCAGCCCCACACCGCAAGAGACCCAGTACTTC
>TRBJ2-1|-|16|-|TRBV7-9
CASSQLSGTPHNEQFF
TGTGCCAGCAGCCAACTATCCGGGACTCCCCACAATGAGCAGTTCTTC
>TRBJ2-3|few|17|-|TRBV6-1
CASSEFAGDRSTDTQYF
TGTGCCAGCAGTGAATTCGCGGGGGACAGATCCACAGATACGCAGTATTTT
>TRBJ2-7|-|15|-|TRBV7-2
CASTIVGRSTYEQYF
TGTGCCAGCACCATCGTAGGCAGGTCCACCTACGAGCAGTACTTC
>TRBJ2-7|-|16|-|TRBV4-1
CASSQAGQPSNYEQYF
TGCGCCAGCAGCCAAGCGGGGCAGCCTTCAAACTACGAGCAGTACTTC
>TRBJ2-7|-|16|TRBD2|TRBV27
CASSSLAGASSYEQYF
TGTGCCAGCAGTTCCTTAGCGGGGGCGAGCTCCTACGAGCAGTACTTC
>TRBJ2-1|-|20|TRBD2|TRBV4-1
CASSQEPGLAGSFTYNEQFF
TGCGCCAGCAGCCAAGAACCGGGACTAGCGGGGTCGTTCACCTACAATGAGCAGTTCTTC
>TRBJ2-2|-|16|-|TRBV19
CASSARQVFNTGELFF
TGTGCCAGTAGTGCCCGACAGGTTTTTAACACCGGGGAGCTGTTTTTT
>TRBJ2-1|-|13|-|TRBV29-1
CSVVGGMLNEQFF
TGCAGCGTTGTAGGGGGGATGTTAAATGAGCAGTTCTTC
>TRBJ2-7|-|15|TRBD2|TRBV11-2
CASSLFGGSNYEQYF
TGTGCCAGCAGCTTATTCGGGGGGTCCAACTACGAGCAGTACTTC
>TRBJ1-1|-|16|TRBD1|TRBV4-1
CASSQTLTGTTTEAFF
TGCGCCAGCAGCCAAACCTTGACAGGGACGACCACTGAAGCTTTCTTT
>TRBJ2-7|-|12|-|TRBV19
CASSMDGGEQYF
TGTGCCAGTAGTATGGATGGGGGCGAGCAGTACTTC
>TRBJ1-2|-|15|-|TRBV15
CATSRDKASNYGYTF
TGTGCCACCAGCAGAGATAAGGCCTCCAACTATGGCTACACCTTC
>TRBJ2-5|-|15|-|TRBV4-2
CASSQAVAEQETQYF
TGTGCCAGCAGCCAAGCGGTAGCGGAACAAGAGACCCAGTACTTC
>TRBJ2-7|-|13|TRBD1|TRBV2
CASRGTGDYEQYF
TGTGCCAGCAGGGGGACAGGGGACTACGAGCAGTACTTC
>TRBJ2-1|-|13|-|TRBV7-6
CASSLGDYNEQFF
TGTGCCAGCAGCTTAGGAGATTACAATGAGCAGTTCTTC